These T cell receptor beta chains were read from a single sample in a study of T cells in localized non-small cell lung cancer. Libraries were prepared by immunoSEQ multiplex PCR; TCRdb keeps only in-frame clonotypes and omits some of them. The data contain roughly 39,000 clones, around 86% of them seen just once; the ten biggest clones take up approximately 3.4%. The material was peripheral blood, obtained before any cancer treatment. Receptors originate from a man between 18 and 50 years old with stage I lung adenocarcinoma. Both conserved end residues are part of each CDR3. The D gene is left open where the match is weak. Some rows have no size entry. The others give once, few or many, or a class for an expanded clone.

V gene	CDR3 length	J gene	D gene	clone size	CDR3 protein	CDR3 DNA
TRBV4-2	15	TRBJ2-6	NA	NA	CASSLGVAGANVLTF	TGTGCCAGCAGCCTGGGGGTTGCTGGGGCCAACGTCCTGACTTTC
TRBV5-4	19	TRBJ2-3	TRBD2	NA	CASSQEVAGGPRSTDTQYF	TGTGCCAGCAGCCAAGAAGTAGCGGGGGGGCCGAGGAGCACAGATACGCAGTATTTT
TRBV29-1	16	TRBJ1-4	TRBD1	NA	CSVKGQGAPPNEKLFF	TGCAGCGTCAAGGGACAGGGGGCCCCTCCTAATGAAAAACTGTTTTTT
TRBV19	14	TRBJ2-7	NA	NA	CASSIQGSKREQYF	TGTGCCAGTAGTATACAGGGTTCGAAACGCGAGCAGTACTTC
TRBV5-4	16	TRBJ2-1	TRBD2	once	CASSSGERGAYNEQFF	TGTGCCAGCAGCTCCGGGGAGCGGGGGGCTTACAATGAGCAGTTCTTC
TRBV2	13	TRBJ1-1	NA	NA	CASSGFENTEAFF	TGTGCCAGTTCTGGGTTCGAGAACACTGAAGCTTTCTTT
TRBV30	15	TRBJ1-1	NA	NA	CAWSPGAGSLSEAFF	TGTGCCTGGAGTCCGGGGGCCGGTTCTTTGTCTGAAGCTTTCTTT
TRBV5-1	14	TRBJ2-5	TRBD1	NA	CASSNWDSQETQYF	TGCGCCAGCAGCAACTGGGACAGCCAAGAGACCCAGTACTTC
TRBV5-1	15	TRBJ2-1	NA	NA	CASSIAGQGYNEQFF	TGTGCCAGCAGCATCGCCGGGCAGGGCTACAATGAGCAGTTCTTC
TRBV9	14	TRBJ1-1	TRBD1	NA	CASSPRTRGTEAFF	TGTGCCAGCAGCCCCCGGACCAGGGGGACTGAAGCTTTCTTT
TRBV15	14	TRBJ1-1	TRBD1	NA	CATSDRGGHTEAFF	TGTGCCACCAGCGACAGGGGCGGTCACACTGAAGCTTTCTTT
TRBV25-1	15	TRBJ2-5	NA	NA	CASGSKGHPKETQYF	TGTGCCAGCGGTAGTAAGGGACATCCAAAAGAGACCCAGTACTTC
TRBV7-2	16	TRBJ2-5	TRBD2	NA	CASSLPSGGAGETQYF	TGTGCCAGCAGCTTACCTAGCGGGGGGGCGGGAGAGACCCAGTACTTC
TRBV25-1	16	TRBJ1-6	NA	NA	CASSEKGGMGNSPLHF	TGTGCCAGCAGCGAAAAGGGCGGCATGGGTAATTCACCCCTCCACTTT
TRBV9	15	TRBJ2-2	NA	NA	CASNGRTENTGELFF	TGTGCCAGCAATGGCAGGACCGAAAACACCGGGGAGCTGTTTTTT
TRBV19	15	TRBJ2-2	NA	NA	CASSIGGARAGELFF	TGTGCCAGTAGTATAGGGGGGGCAAGAGCCGGGGAGCTGTTTTTT
TRBV4-3	17	TRBJ2-7	TRBD1	NA	CASSQGVVRDRGYEQYF	TGCGCCAGCAGCCAAGGAGTTGTCCGGGACAGGGGATACGAGCAGTACTTC
TRBV9	18	TRBJ1-2	TRBD1	NA	CASSAGTGGGRDPFGYTF	TGTGCCAGCAGCGCAGGGACAGGGGGCGGAAGGGACCCTTTCGGCTACACCTTC
TRBV6-1	16	TRBJ2-7	TRBD2	NA	CASSEEGLAGAYEQYF	TGTGCCAGCAGTGAGGAGGGACTAGCGGGGGCCTACGAGCAGTACTTC
TRBV11-3	15	TRBJ2-1	TRBD2	NA	CASSLAGGTYNEQFF	TGTGCCAGCAGCTTAGCGGGGGGGACCTACAATGAGCAGTTCTTC
TRBV7-9	13	TRBJ1-1	TRBD1	NA	CASSSLGQERAFF	TGTGCCAGCAGCTCTCTAGGACAGGAGCGTGCTTTCTTT
TRBV30	16	TRBJ2-6	NA	once	CAWSVIRRSGANVLTF	TGTGCCTGGAGTGTAATCCGTCGCTCTGGGGCCAACGTCCTGACTTTC
TRBV28	14	TRBJ1-5	NA	once	CAIFGGHSNQPQHF	TGTGCCATCTTCGGGGGCCATAGCAATCAGCCCCAGCATTTT
TRBV4-2	16	TRBJ1-6	NA	NA	CASSQAVQGDNSPLHF	TGTGCCAGCAGCCAAGCGGTCCAGGGTGATAATTCACCCCTCCACTTT
TRBV28	13	TRBJ1-5	NA	few	CASSSDSNQPQHF	TGTGCCAGCAGTTCCGATAGCAATCAGCCCCAGCATTTT
TRBV7-9	16	TRBJ2-3	NA	NA	CASSPVTGFHTDTQYF	TGTGCCAGCAGCCCCGTGACTGGCTTCCACACAGATACGCAGTATTTT
TRBV19	16	TRBJ2-7	TRBD2	once	CASSPSGGSGPYEQYF	TGTGCCAGTAGTCCTTCGGGAGGATCCGGGCCCTACGAGCAGTACTTC
TRBV12-5	12	TRBJ1-2	NA	NA	CASGLSGGGYTF	TGTGCTAGTGGTTTGTCCGGGGGTGGCTACACCTTC
TRBV5-6	15	TRBJ2-5	TRBD1	NA	CASSLGQGGPETQYF	TGTGCCAGCAGCCTAGGACAGGGGGGACCAGAGACCCAGTACTTC
TRBV9	18	TRBJ1-3	TRBD1	NA	CASSVGGRQGYSGNTIYF	TGTGCCAGCAGCGTGGGAGGAAGACAGGGGTACTCTGGAAACACCATATATTTT
TRBV5-6	14	TRBJ1-2	NA	NA	CASSLDRPAYGYTF	TGTGCCAGCAGCTTGGATCGTCCCGCATATGGCTACACCTTC
TRBV28	14	TRBJ1-1	NA	NA	CASSLGQSNTEAFF	TGTGCCAGCAGTCTAGGACAGTCGAACACTGAAGCTTTCTTT
TRBV29-1	16	TRBJ1-2	NA	NA	CSVDGAGQGFLNGYTF	TGCAGCGTTGATGGGGCCGGGCAGGGGTTTCTAAATGGCTACACCTTC
TRBV6-1	17	TRBJ1-5	NA	NA	CASSEHSLLLFNQPQHF	TGTGCCAGCAGTGAACACAGTTTACTCCTCTTCAATCAGCCCCAGCATTTT
TRBV5-4	12	TRBJ1-1	TRBD1	NA	CASSWAGGEAFF	TGTGCCAGCAGCTGGGCAGGGGGGGAAGCTTTCTTT
TRBV10-3	18	TRBJ1-5	TRBD1	NA	CAISERGQGPDSNQPQHF	TGTGCCATCAGTGAGAGAGGACAGGGCCCCGATAGCAATCAGCCCCAGCATTTT
TRBV6-5	14	TRBJ1-5	NA	NA	CASNPSGSNQPQHF	TGTGCCAGCAACCCATCGGGTAGCAATCAGCCCCAGCATTTT
TRBV4-2	15	TRBJ2-1	NA	NA	CASSQDLLVGNEQFF	TGTGCCAGCAGCCAAGATCTCCTAGTCGGCAATGAGCAGTTCTTC
TRBV10-3	13	TRBJ1-6	NA	few	CASHPGRESPLHF	TGTGCCAGCCACCCGGGCCGAGAATCACCCCTCCACTTT